The present entry profiles one T cell receptor (beta chain) with its context. The sample is drawn from a study of shared clonotypes between healthy human individuals. Sequencing was performed with immunoSEQ multiplex PCR; in TCRdb, only in-frame clones are kept and a portion is missing. Here the sample spans approximately 1,500,000 clones, approximately 97% being singletons. Germline values: CDR1 SGDLS, CDR2 YYNGEE. The CDR3 covers 17 residues. With V trimmed by 3 bases and J by 6 bases, 13 bases remained unmatched. Sequences were obtained from naive CD4+ T cells sorted from blood. As for subset: CD45RA+ positively selected. The sequence came from a man younger than 45 in good health. This chain joins TRBV9 and TRBJ2-1, with 9 bases matching TRBD2. The DNA for the CDR3 is TGTGCCAGCAGCGGAGACGTCGGCGGGAGGGCTTTCAATGAGCAGTTCTTC. Translating it yields CASSGDVGGRAFNEQFF.